Detailed here is one T cell receptor (beta chain). PCR was performed using 60 Vbeta and 13 Jbeta primers. Per the original data handling: Unique TCR beta chains numbered approximately 80 million in a later analysis, with roughly 11 million shared. Sequenced by immunoSEQ multiplex PCR; TCRdb stores in-frame clones only, minus some. For V, J and clone size, that table is used; D and trimming come from the DNA. This table has 170,000 or so clones, around 80% appearing once. The germline V and J ends were trimmed by 2 bases and 8 bases, with 13 bases remaining between them. The CDR3 runs 13 residues. Germline lookup yields CDR1 SGDLS and CDR2 YYNGEE. These data belong to a study of cytomegalovirus exposure and HLA in healthy donors. Turning to the study itself: In terms of ancestry, the Caucasian-associated cluster contained 75% to 90% of the 350 to 450 genotyped donors.

The sequencing sample was made of PBMCs. J is TRBJ1-2 and V is TRBV9, with D tentatively TRBD1 (6 bases). The TCR sequence derives from a male donor in good health and CMV-seropositive. This CDR3 reads CASSVEQGHGYTF. DNA for the CDR3: TGTGCCAGCAGCGTGGAACAGGGCCACGGCTACACCTTC.